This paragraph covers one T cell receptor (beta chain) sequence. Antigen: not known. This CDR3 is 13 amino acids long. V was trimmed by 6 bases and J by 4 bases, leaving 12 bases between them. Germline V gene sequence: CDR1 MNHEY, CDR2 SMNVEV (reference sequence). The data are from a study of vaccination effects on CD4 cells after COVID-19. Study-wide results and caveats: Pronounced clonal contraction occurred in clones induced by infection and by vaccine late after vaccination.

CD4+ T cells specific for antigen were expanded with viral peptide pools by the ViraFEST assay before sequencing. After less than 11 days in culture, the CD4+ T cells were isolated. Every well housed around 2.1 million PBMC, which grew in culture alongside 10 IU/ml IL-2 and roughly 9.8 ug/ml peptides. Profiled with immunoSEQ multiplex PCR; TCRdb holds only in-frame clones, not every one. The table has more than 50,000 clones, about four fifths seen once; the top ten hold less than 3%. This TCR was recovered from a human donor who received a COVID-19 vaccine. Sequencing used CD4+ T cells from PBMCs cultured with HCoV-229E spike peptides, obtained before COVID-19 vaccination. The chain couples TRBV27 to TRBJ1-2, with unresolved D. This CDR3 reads CASRAPGSYGYTF. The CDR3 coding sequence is TGTGCCAGCAGGGCCCCCGGCAGCTATGGCTACACCTTC.